Included here is one T cell receptor (beta chain) sequence, with context. Antigen unknown. This CDR3 comprises 18 residues. Trimming cost V 3 bases and J 9 bases, with 28 bases left between them. Germline V gene data show CDR1 as SGHDT and CDR2 as YYEEEE. This sample was included in a study of cytomegalovirus exposure and HLA in healthy donors. Study results and caveats: Analysis performed later found 15,000 or so TCR beta sequences associated with HLA alleles at 0.05 false discovery rate. It was likely that a cluster of highly shared sequence variants was a sequencing artifact.

Sampled while nominally healthy, donors likely had unrecorded immune exposures. It was with 60 Vbeta and 13 Jbeta primers that the PCR ran. Generated by immunoSEQ multiplex PCR, the TCRdb table keeps only in-frame clones and is missing some. The repertoire holds 250,000 to 300,000 clones, about nine tenths seen once, with about 1.5% in the top ten. Material for sequencing was PBMCs. This chain connects TRBV5-6 to TRBJ1-5, with D perhaps matching TRBD1 (6 bases). The sequence was collected from a girl aged 2 to 10 in good health and CMV-seronegative. The CDR3 is CASSSAGFVGGDRGPQHF. The CDR3 region has the DNA TGTGCCAGCAGCTCTGCAGGATTTGTAGGGGGGGACCGGGGGCCCCAGCATTTT.